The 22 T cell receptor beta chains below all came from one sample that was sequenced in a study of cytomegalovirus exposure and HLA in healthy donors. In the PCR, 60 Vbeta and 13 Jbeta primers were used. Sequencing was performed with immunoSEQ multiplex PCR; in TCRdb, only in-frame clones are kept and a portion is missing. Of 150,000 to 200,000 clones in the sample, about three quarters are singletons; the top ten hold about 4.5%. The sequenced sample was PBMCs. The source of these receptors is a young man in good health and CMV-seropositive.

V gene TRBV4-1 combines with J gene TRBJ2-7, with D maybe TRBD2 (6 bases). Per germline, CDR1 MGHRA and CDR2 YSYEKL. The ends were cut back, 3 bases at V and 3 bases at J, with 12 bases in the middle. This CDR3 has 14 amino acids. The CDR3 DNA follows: TGCGCCAGCAGCCAGGGGTTGGAGGGCTACGAGCAGTACGTC. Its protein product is CASSQGLEGYEQYV.

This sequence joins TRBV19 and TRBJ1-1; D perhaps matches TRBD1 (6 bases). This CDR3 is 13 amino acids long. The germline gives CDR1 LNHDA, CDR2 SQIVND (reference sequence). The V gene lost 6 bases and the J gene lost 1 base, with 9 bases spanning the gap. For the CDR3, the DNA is TGTGCCAGTAGAGAGGGACAGAACACTGAAGCTTTCTTT. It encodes CASREGQNTEAFF.

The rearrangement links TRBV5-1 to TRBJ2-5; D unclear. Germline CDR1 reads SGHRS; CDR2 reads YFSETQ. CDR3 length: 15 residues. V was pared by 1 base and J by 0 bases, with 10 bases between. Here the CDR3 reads CASSLKARYQETQYF. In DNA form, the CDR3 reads TGCGCCAGCAGCTTGAAAGCGCGGTACCAAGAGACCCAGTACTTC.

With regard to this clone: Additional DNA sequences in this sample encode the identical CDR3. Written as DNA, the CDR3 is TGTGCCAGCAGTGAAGGGCTAGCGGGAGCAGATACGCAGTATTTT. Encoded protein: CASSEGLAGADTQYF. The rearrangement joins TRBV6-1 to TRBJ2-3; 10 bases align to TRBD2. V dropped 1 base and J dropped 4; count of bases not matched to a gene: 2. The CDR3 sequence is 15 residues long. Looked up from germline, CDR1 is MNHNS and CDR2 is SASEGT.

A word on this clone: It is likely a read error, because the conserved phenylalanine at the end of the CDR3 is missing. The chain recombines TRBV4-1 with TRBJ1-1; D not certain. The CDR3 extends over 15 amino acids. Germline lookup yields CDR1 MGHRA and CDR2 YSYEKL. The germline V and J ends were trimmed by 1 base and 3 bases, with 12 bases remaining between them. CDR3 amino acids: CASSQGPGAYTEAFS. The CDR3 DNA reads TGCGCCAGCAGCCAAGGTCCGGGAGCCTACACTGAAGCTTTCTCT.

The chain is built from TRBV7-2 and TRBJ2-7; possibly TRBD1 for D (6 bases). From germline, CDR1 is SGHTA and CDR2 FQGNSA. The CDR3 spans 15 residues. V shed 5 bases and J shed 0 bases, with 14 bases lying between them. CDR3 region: CASSHSGQPSYEQYV. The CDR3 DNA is TGTGCCAGCAGCCATTCCGGACAGCCCTCCTACGAGCAGTACGTC.

CDR3 in amino acids: CASSRSRQGDYGYTF. The CDR3 nucleotides read TGTGCCAGCAGTCGGAGCCGTCAGGGGGATTATGGCTACACCTTC. The chain carries TRBV27 and TRBJ1-2, with 7 bases identical to TRBD1. The germline V gene encodes CDR1 MNHEY and CDR2 SMNVEV (reference sequence). V gave up 5 bases and J gave up 5 bases; unmatched junction bases: 11. The CDR3 loop spans 15 amino acids.

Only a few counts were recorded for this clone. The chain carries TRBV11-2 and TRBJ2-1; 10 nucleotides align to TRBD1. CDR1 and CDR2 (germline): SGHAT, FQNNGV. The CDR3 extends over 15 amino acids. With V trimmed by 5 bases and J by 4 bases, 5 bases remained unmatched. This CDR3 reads CASSRDRGSYNEQFF. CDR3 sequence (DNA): TGTGCCAGCAGCAGGGACAGGGGATCGTACAATGAGCAGTTCTTC.

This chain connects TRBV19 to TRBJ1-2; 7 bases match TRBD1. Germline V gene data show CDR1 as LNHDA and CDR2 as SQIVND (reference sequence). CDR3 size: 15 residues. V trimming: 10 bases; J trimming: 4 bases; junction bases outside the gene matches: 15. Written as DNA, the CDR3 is TGTGCCACACAAAAGGGGGCCGGGAACAGCTATGGCTACACCTTC. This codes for CATQKGAGNSYGYTF.

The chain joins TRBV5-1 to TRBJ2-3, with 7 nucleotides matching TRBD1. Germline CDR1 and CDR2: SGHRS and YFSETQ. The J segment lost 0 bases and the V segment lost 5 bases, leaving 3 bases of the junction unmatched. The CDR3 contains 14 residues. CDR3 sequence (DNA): TGCGCCAGCAGGGGACAGCCTAGCACAGATACGCAGTATTTT. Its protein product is CASRGQPSTDTQYF.

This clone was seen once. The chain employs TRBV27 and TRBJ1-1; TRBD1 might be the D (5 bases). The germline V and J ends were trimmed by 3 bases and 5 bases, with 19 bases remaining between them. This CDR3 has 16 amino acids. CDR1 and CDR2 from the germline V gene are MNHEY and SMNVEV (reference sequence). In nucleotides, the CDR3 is TGTGCCAGCAGTTTCAACCCGACGTCCGGGGGGACTGAAGCTTTCTTT. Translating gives CASSFNPTSGGTEAFF.

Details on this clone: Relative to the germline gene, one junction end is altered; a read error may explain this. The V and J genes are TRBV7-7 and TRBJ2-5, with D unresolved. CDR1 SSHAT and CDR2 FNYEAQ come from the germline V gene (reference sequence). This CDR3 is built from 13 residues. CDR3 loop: CASSVGLQETQYF. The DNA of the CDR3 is TGTGCTAGCAGCGTAGGCCTTCAGGAGACCCAGTACTTC. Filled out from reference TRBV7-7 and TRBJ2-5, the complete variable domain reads GAGVSQSPRYKVTKRGQDVTLRCDPISSHATLYWYQQALGQGPEFLTYFNYEAQPDKSGLPSDRFSAERPEGSISTLTIQRTEQRDSAMYRCASSVGLQETQYFGPGTRLLVL.

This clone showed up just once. CDR3 nucleotide sequence: TGTGCCAGCAGCTTGGCGTCAGGATACAATGAGCAGTTCTTC. This translates into CASSLASGYNEQFF. The chain has TRBV5-4 and TRBJ2-1; D unclear. V was shortened by 0 bases and J by 4 bases, with 8 bases between the two germline ends. Germline CDR1 is SGHNT and CDR2 is YYREEE (reference sequence). CDR3 length equals 14 residues.

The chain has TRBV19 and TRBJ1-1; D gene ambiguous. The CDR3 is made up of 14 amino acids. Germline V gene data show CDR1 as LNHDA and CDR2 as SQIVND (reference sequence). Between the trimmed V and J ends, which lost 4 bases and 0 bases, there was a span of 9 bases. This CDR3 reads CASSKRSMNTEAFF. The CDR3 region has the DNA TGTGCCAGTAGTAAGCGCTCCATGAACACTGAAGCTTTCTTT.

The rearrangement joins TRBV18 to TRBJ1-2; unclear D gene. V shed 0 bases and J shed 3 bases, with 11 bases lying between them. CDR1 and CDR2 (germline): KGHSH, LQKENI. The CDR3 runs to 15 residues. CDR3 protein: CASSPPGSFDYGYTF. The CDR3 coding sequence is TGTGCCAGCTCACCACCGGGCAGCTTCGACTATGGCTACACCTTC.

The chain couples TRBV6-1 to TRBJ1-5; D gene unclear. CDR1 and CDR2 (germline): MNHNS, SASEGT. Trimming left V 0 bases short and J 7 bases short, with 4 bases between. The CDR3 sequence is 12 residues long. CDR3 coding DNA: TGTGCCAGCAGTGAAGCCCGGCAGCCCCAGCATTTT. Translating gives CASSEARQPQHF.

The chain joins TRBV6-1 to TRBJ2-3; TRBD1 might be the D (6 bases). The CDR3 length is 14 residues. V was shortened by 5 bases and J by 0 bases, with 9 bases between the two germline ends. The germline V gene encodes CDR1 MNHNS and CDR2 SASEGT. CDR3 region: CASSRTDSTDTQYF. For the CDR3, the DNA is TGTGCCAGCAGTAGGACAGACAGCACAGATACGCAGTATTTT.

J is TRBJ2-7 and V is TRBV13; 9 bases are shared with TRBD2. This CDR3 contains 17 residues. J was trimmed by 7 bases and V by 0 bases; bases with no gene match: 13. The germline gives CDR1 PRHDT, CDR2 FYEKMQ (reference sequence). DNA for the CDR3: TGTGCCAGCAGCTTAGGGAGCGGGGGGCCCCGGCGAGGGGAGCAGTACGTC. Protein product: CASSLGSGGPRRGEQYV.

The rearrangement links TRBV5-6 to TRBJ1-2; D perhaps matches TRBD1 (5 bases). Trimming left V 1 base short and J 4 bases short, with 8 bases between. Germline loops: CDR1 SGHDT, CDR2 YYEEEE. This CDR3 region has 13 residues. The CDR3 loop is CASSLPGSYGYTF. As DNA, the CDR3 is TGTGCCAGCAGCTTGCCAGGGTCCTATGGCTACACCTTC.

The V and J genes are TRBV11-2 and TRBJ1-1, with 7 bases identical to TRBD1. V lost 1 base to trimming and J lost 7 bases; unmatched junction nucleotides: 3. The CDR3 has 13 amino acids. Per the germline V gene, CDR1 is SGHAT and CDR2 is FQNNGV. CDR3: CASSLGTGVEAFF. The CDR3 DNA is TGTGCCAGCAGCTTAGGCACAGGGGTTGAAGCTTTCTTT. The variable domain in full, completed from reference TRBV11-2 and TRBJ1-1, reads EAGVAQSPRYKIIEKRQSVAFWCNPISGHATLYWYQQILGQGPKLLIQFQNNGVVDDSQLPKDRFSAERLKGVDSTLKIQPAKLEDSAVYLCASSLGTGVEAFFGQGTRLTVV.

The CDR3 sequence: CASAGANEQYV. The CDR3, as DNA: TGTGCCAGCGCAGGGGCCAACGAGCAGTACGTC. The genes are TRBV27 and TRBJ2-7, with a weak D call TRBD1 (6 bases). There are 11 residues in the CDR3. Looked up from germline, CDR1 is MNHEY and CDR2 is SMNVEV (reference sequence). Trimming left V 8 bases short and J 5 bases short, with 10 bases between.

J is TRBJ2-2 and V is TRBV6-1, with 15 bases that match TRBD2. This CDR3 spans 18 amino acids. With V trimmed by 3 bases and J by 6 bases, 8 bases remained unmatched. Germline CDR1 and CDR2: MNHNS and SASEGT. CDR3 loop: CASSEAFWTSGGAGELFF. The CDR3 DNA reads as TGTGCCAGCAGTGAGGCTTTTTGGACTAGCGGGGGGGCCGGGGAGCTGTTTTTT.